The clone carrying this T cell receptor beta chain was seen only a few times. The antigen remains undetermined. These data come from a study of T-cell memory formation after mild COVID-19. General study findings and limits: Clones shrinking from day 15 to 85 showed even CD4/CD8 mixes; later expanders tilted CD4+. What remained unconfirmed was the SARS-CoV-2 specificity of second-wave clones peaking on day 37. That cross-reactive memory joined was suggested by some responding clones appearing in pre-infection memory.

The CDR3 spans 15 residues. CDR1 and CDR2 (germline): SGHVS, FQNEAQ. Trimming took 7 bases from V and 4 from J, leaving 17 bases between them. 5'RACE primed at constant segments yielded TCR alpha and TCR beta cDNA libraries bearing sample barcodes and UMIs. TCRdb itself ran the 5' RACE reads through MiXCR, one entry per CDR3 protein. Of about half a million distinct CDR3 sequences in the sample, 15% to 20% are singletons; the top ten hold 12%. The clonotype was recovered from an adult woman who had mild COVID-19 (a few samples of this study predate the infection). Cell type and time point are not known. Sequenced sample: PBMCs or a T cell subset sorted from them (not recorded which). The chain links TRBV7-8 to TRBJ2-1; D is possibly TRBD2 (7 bases). CDR3 nucleotide sequence: TGTGCCAGCACCCCTTGGGGGGGCGATTACAATGAGCAGTTCTTC. Its translation: CASTPWGGDYNEQFF.